One and the same sample provided the 31 T cell receptor beta chains below, sequenced in a study of CD8+ T cells in alopecia areata. Treatment specified: oral pan-JAK inhibitor, 5-10 mg twice daily. Extracted RNA was reverse transcribed into cDNA, the sequencing template. Sequencing was performed with immunoSEQ multiplex PCR; in TCRdb, only in-frame clones are kept and a portion is missing. The sample contains nearly 200,000 clones, roughly 50% of which appear only once. This material consisted of CD4+ T cells sorted from blood, taken at week 24, from a patient treated with tofacitinib. The receptors shown here come from a human donor with alopecia areata.

Only a few counts were recorded for this clone. The chain uses TRBV19 and TRBJ2-1, with D perhaps TRBD2 (6 bases). The germline CDR1 and CDR2 sequences are LNHDA and SQIVND (reference sequence). The CDR3 length is 15 residues. V lost 4 bases to trimming and J lost 2 bases, with 12 bases between them. For the CDR3, the DNA is TGTGCCAGTAGTAGGGGGGAAGGGCCCTACAATGAGCAGTTCTTC. Its translation is CASSRGEGPYNEQFF.

CDR3 amino acids: CAWSRTSGASYEQYF. CDR3 DNA: TGTGCCTGGAGTAGAACTAGCGGGGCATCCTACGAGCAGTACTTC. V and J are TRBV30 and TRBJ2-7; 10 bases agree with TRBD2. V gave up 2 bases and J gave up 1 base; unmatched junction bases: 5. Germline V gives CDR1 GTSNPN, CDR2 SVGIG (reference sequence). This CDR3 is built from 15 residues.

This rearrangement joins TRBV7-6 to TRBJ2-5; the match to TRBD2 covers 12 bases. Germline CDR1 reads SGHVS; CDR2 reads FNYEAQ. CDR3 length: 16 residues. Trimming took 4 bases from V and 5 from J; bases not matched to a gene: 8. The CDR3 DNA follows: TGTGCCAGCAGCTCCCCTAGCGGGGGGGCTATGGAGACCCAGTACTTC. This translates into CASSSPSGGAMETQYF.

The chain combines TRBV7-2 with TRBJ2-7; maybe TRBD1 (5 bases). Germline CDR1 SGHTA, CDR2 FQGNSA. This CDR3 is 13 amino acids long. The V gene lost 1 base and the J gene lost 4 bases, with 8 bases spanning the gap. In DNA form, the CDR3 reads TGTGCCAGCAGCTTAGGACAGCGATACGAGCAGTACTTC. Its protein product is CASSLGQRYEQYF.

The chain joins TRBV19 to TRBJ1-2; D possibly corresponds to TRBD1 (6 bases). The germline CDR1 and CDR2 sequences are LNHDA and SQIVND (reference sequence). The V end lost 7 bases, the J end lost 4 bases, and 13 bases lay between the germline ends. The CDR3 loop spans 13 amino acids. The DNA for the CDR3 is TGTGCCAGTACTTCGTCAGGGGCCTATGGCTACACCTTC. Protein: CASTSSGAYGYTF.

The chain uses TRBV6-5 and TRBJ1-1; D remains unclear. Trimming left V 8 bases short and J 4 bases short, with 11 bases between. CDR1 and CDR2 (germline): MNHEY, SVGAGI. This CDR3 is built from 12 residues. CDR3 amino acids: CASGKGSTEAFF. In nucleotides, the CDR3 is TGTGCCAGCGGGAAGGGTAGCACTGAAGCTTTCTTT.

This clone came up a few times. The chain is built from TRBV7-7 and TRBJ2-5, with D perhaps TRBD1 (6 bases). The CDR3 is 14 residues long. V was shortened by 5 bases and J by 0 bases, with 10 bases between the two germline ends. Germline-derived CDR1 and CDR2 are SSHAT and FNYEAQ (reference sequence). CDR3: CASSLGQNQETQYF. The CDR3 DNA reads TGTGCCAGCAGCCTCGGACAGAACCAAGAGACCCAGTACTTC.

This chain links TRBV5-1 with TRBJ2-2; no clear D gene. The V gene's germline CDR1 is SGHRS and CDR2 YFSETQ. Trimming left V 1 base short and J 0 bases short, with 10 bases between. This CDR3 spans 16 amino acids. The CDR3 DNA reads TGCGCCAGCAGCTTGATGGCAGATCCGAACACCGGGGAGCTGTTTTTT. Protein sequence: CASSLMADPNTGELFF.

The CDR3 protein is CASSQGRSSYEQYF. In nucleotides, the CDR3 is TGCGCCAGCAGCCAGGGACGGAGCTCCTACGAGCAGTACTTC. The chain employs TRBV4-1 and TRBJ2-7; D may match TRBD1 or TRBD2 (5 bases each). This CDR3 is built from 14 residues. Trimming took off 3 bases at V and 0 bases at J, with 9 bases between the two ends. Germline CDR1 is MGHRA and CDR2 is YSYEKL.

V gene TRBV29-1 combines with J gene TRBJ2-2, with unresolved D. Trimming left V 7 bases short and J 2 bases short, with 5 bases between. CDR1 is SQVTM, CDR2 ANQGSEA, per germline. This CDR3 comprises 11 residues. CDR3 amino acids: CSASNTGELFF. In nucleotides, the CDR3 is TGCAGCGCCAGTAACACCGGGGAGCTGTTTTTT.

This clone appeared a few times. The chain carries TRBV6-5 and TRBJ1-4, with TRBD1 matching over 10 bases. The CDR3 is 14 amino acids. Trimming removed 5 bases from V and 6 bases from J; junction bases left unmatched: 3. Germline-derived CDR1 and CDR2 are MNHEY and SVGAGI. The CDR3 nucleotides read TGTGCCAGCAGTCCCGGGACAGGGGATGAAAAACTGTTTTTT. Its translation: CASSPGTGDEKLFF.

The chain uses TRBV29-1 and TRBJ1-2, with TRBD1 matching over 11 bases. CDR3 length: 14 amino acids. V lost 3 bases to trimming and J lost 7 bases; unmatched junction nucleotides: 7. CDR1 SQVTM and CDR2 ANQGSEA come from the germline V gene. CDR3 sequence: CSVDLGQGEGGYTF. The DNA for the CDR3 is TGCAGCGTTGACCTGGGACAGGGGGAAGGTGGCTACACCTTC.

This chain links TRBV9 with TRBJ2-7, with 10 bases that match TRBD1. J gave up 4 bases and V 3 bases, and 10 bases lay outside the gene matches. Looked up from germline, CDR1 is SGDLS and CDR2 is YYNGEE. This CDR3 is 16 amino acids long. In nucleotides, the CDR3 is TGTGCCAGCAGCGGCGGGACAGGGGAGTCTAGGTACGAGCAGTACTTC. Amino acid sequence: CASSGGTGESRYEQYF.

This clone occurred a few times. This chain joins TRBV10-3 and TRBJ1-2; TRBD1 is a possible D gene (6 bases). Germline V gene lookup returns CDR1 ENHRY and CDR2 SYGVKD. V was cut by 3 bases and J by 4 bases, with 15 bases left in between. The CDR3 has 15 amino acids. CDR3 amino acids: CAISDTTGLGYGYTF. CDR3 in DNA: TGTGCCATCAGTGACACCACAGGGCTCGGCTATGGCTACACCTTC.

The J gene is TRBJ2-7, the V gene TRBV7-9; tentatively, D is TRBD2 (5 bases). The V gene's germline CDR1 is SEHNR and CDR2 FQNEAQ (reference sequence). Deletions cut 2 bases from V and 0 bases from J, with 8 bases between. The CDR3 is 14 amino acids. In DNA form, the CDR3 reads TGTGCCAGCAGCTTAACTAGTAGCTCCTACGAGCAGTACTTC. This codes for CASSLTSSSYEQYF.

J is TRBJ1-1 and V is TRBV4-3; TRBD1 might be the D (5 bases). Germline CDR1 is LGHNA and CDR2 is YSLEER. The V gene lost 4 bases and the J gene lost 6 bases, with 18 bases spanning the gap. The CDR3 is 15 amino acids. The chain's CDR3 is CASSRKILRGSEAFF. For the CDR3, the DNA is TGCGCCAGCAGCCGTAAAATCCTCCGGGGCTCTGAAGCTTTCTTT.

This clone was seen a few times. The J gene is TRBJ2-3, the V gene TRBV30; D remains ambiguous. The CDR3 has 11 amino acids. Per germline, CDR1 GTSNPN and CDR2 SVGIG (reference sequence). Trimming took 5 bases from V and 4 from J, leaving 7 bases between them. The CDR3 coding sequence is TGTGCCTGGGTCGGCTCAGATACGCAGTATTTT. Translated: CAWVGSDTQYF.

About this clone: The same CDR3 is also encoded by other DNA sequences in this sample. The chain uses TRBV2 and TRBJ2-5; D is unresolved. Germline V gene lookup returns CDR1 SNHLY and CDR2 FYNNEI. Trimming removed 5 bases at V and 2 bases at J, with 3 bases between. CDR3 size: 11 residues. The chain's CDR3 is CASSPQETQYF. The CDR3 DNA reads as TGTGCCAGCAGTCCTCAAGAGACCCAGTACTTC.

In this sample, this clone turned up a few times. The genes are TRBV29-1 and TRBJ2-1; weak D call: TRBD2 (5 bases). The V end was cut by 6 bases, the J end by 9 bases, with 18 bases between. The V gene's germline CDR1 is SQVTM and CDR2 ANQGSEA. The CDR3 has 13 residues. This chain's CDR3 is CSVPLGSVSEQFF. In nucleotides, the CDR3 is TGCAGCGTCCCCCTGGGGAGCGTCAGTGAGCAGTTCTTC.

This clone has only a few counts. The chain recombines TRBV30 with TRBJ1-2, with 7 bases lining up with TRBD1. The CDR3 sequence is 14 residues long. CDR1 and CDR2 (germline): GTSNPN, SVGIG (reference sequence). V was clipped by 8 bases and J by 0 bases; unmatched bases: 9. As DNA, the CDR3 is TGTGCCGGAACCGGGACAGCAACTAACTATGGCTACACCTTC. Translated: CAGTGTATNYGYTF.

For the CDR3, the DNA is TGTGCCTGGAGTGTACGAGGCAGGGGGCGTCGCCAACCCGGGGAGCTGTTTTTT. Translation gives CAWSVRGRGRRQPGELFF. V and J are TRBV30 and TRBJ2-2, with 8 bases matching TRBD1. The V gene's germline CDR1 is GTSNPN and CDR2 SVGIG (reference sequence). This CDR3 is built from 18 residues. Trimming cost V 0 bases and J 6 bases; bases outside gene matches: 15.

V and J are TRBV29-1 and TRBJ2-7, with 7 bases identical to TRBD2. Looked up from germline, CDR1 is SQVTM and CDR2 is ANQGSEA. Trimming removed 5 bases from V and 2 bases from J; junction bases left unmatched: 9. CDR3 length: 14 residues. The CDR3 protein is CSVFEGRVPYEQYF. CDR3 bases: TGCAGCGTTTTCGAGGGGAGGGTGCCCTACGAGCAGTACTTC.

The chain couples TRBV27 to TRBJ1-6; 7 positions match TRBD1. The length of the CDR3 is 13 residues. The V and J ends lost 8 bases and 4 bases, in that order; junction bases with no gene match: 2. Per germline, CDR1 MNHEY and CDR2 SMNVEV (reference sequence). The CDR3 sequence is CASAGQYNSPLHF. The CDR3 DNA sequence: TGTGCCAGCGCGGGACAGTATAATTCACCCCTCCACTTT.

The V gene is TRBV29-1, the J gene TRBJ2-5, with 9 bases aligning to TRBD1. Germline V CDR1 and CDR2: SQVTM, ANQGSEA. V trimming: 7 bases; J trimming: 5 bases; junction bases outside the gene matches: 8. The CDR3 covers 13 residues. The CDR3 region has the DNA TGCAGCGCCAGGGACAGGGCCATGGAGACCCAGTACTTC. Amino acid sequence: CSARDRAMETQYF.

The V and J genes are TRBV6-5 and TRBJ2-7, with D maybe TRBD1 (6 bases). Trimming shortened V by 0 bases and J by 3 bases, and 15 bases separated the two germline ends. The CDR3 is 16 residues long. CDR1 and CDR2 (germline): MNHEY, SVGAGI. This CDR3 reads CASSYSTAGAGYEQYF. The DNA for the CDR3 is TGTGCCAGCAGTTACTCGACGGCAGGGGCTGGCTACGAGCAGTACTTC.

CDR3 sequence: CASSRRPTRDNEQFF. The CDR3 region has the DNA TGTGCCAGCAGTCGTCGACCAACTCGGGACAATGAGCAGTTCTTC. The chain has TRBV6-5 and TRBJ2-1; D gene ambiguous. The V gene's germline CDR1 is MNHEY and CDR2 SVGAGI. The CDR3 loop spans 15 amino acids. The V end lost 5 bases, the J end lost 5 bases, and 16 bases lay between the germline ends.

This clone came up a few times. The V call is TRBV5-6, the J call TRBJ1-2, with TRBD1 matching 8 bases. V was clipped by 0 bases and J by 4 bases; unmatched bases: 2. The CDR3 has 14 amino acids. The germline V gene has CDR1 SGHDT and CDR2 YYEEEE. Here the CDR3 DNA reads TGTGCCAGCAGCTTGGGACAGGGGATCTATGGCTACACCTTC. It encodes CASSLGQGIYGYTF.

This clone was recorded only once. This chain joins TRBV15 and TRBJ2-2; D uncertain. With 0 bases removed from V and 2 bases from J, the gap between germline ends came to 4 bases. The CDR3 covers 14 residues. Looked up from germline, CDR1 is LNHNV and CDR2 is YYDKDF (reference sequence). The CDR3 region has the DNA TGTGCCACCAGCAGAGAGGGTAACACCGGGGAGCTGTTTTTT. This gives the protein CATSREGNTGELFF.

In its sample, this clone was seen a few times. CDR3: CASRVQGENTEAFF. Written as DNA, the CDR3 is TGTGCCAGCAGGGTCCAGGGAGAGAACACTGAAGCTTTCTTT. The chain is built from TRBV11-1 and TRBJ1-1; D may be TRBD1 (5 bases). This CDR3 contains 14 residues. Looked up from germline, CDR1 is SGHAT and CDR2 is FQDESV (reference sequence). V gave up 6 bases and J gave up 1 base, with 12 bases separating them.

This sequence joins TRBV18 and TRBJ1-1, with a possible D match to TRBD1 (6 bases). The CDR3 runs 13 residues. The V gene's germline CDR1 is KGHSH and CDR2 LQKENI. Deletions cut 7 bases from V and 5 bases from J, with 14 bases between. CDR3 residues: CASLDQGFTEAFF. The CDR3 bases are TGTGCCAGCTTAGACCAGGGGTTTACTGAAGCTTTCTTT.

The J gene is TRBJ1-4, the V gene TRBV7-2; TRBD1 matches at 10 bases. The CDR3 is 18 amino acids. V shed 2 bases, J shed 8 bases, and the junction held 14 bases outside the gene matches. Germline CDR1 SGHTA, CDR2 FQGNSA. CDR3 nucleotides: TGTGCCAGCAGCTTACGACAGGGGGCGGCGGTTGCTCGGGAAAAACTGTTTTTT. This encodes CASSLRQGAAVAREKLFF.